Each of the 9 T cell receptor beta chains below was sequenced from the same sample in a study (dated by TCRdb to 2016 to 2018). The library was generated by RT-PCR. Sequencing took place on an Illumina MiSeq. Starting from the raw public reads, TCRdb applied fastp trimming at Q25, assembled clones with MiXCR and retained in-frame beta chains. CDR3 protein sequences are deduplicated, and each keeps its most common genes and DNA. Across this sample there are about 700,000 distinct CDR3 sequences, with over 12% seen only once. The ten largest make up roughly 3.6% of the sample. The sample comprised memory CD4+ T cells from blood. The receptors shown here come from a female donor in good health, serving as a healthy control.

The J gene is TRBJ2-7, the V gene TRBV28; no clear D. This CDR3 is built from 12 residues. Germline V gene data show CDR1 as MDHEN and CDR2 as SYDVKM. Deletions cut 3 bases from V and 9 bases from J, with 12 bases between. The CDR3 DNA reads as TGTGCCAGCAGTTTGGACCTGTCTGGGCAGTACTTC. It translates to CASSLDLSGQYF.

The chain links TRBV28 to TRBJ2-7; D ambiguous. The CDR3 totals 16 residues. CDR1 is MDHEN, CDR2 SYDVKM, per germline. V was cut by 6 bases and J by 1 base, with 19 bases left in between. The CDR3 spells CASSPPVAQASYEQYF. In DNA, the CDR3 is TGTGCCAGCAGCCCTCCCGTTGCCCAAGCATCCTACGAGCAGTACTTC.

In this sample, this clonotype turned up a few times. The chain joins TRBV10-3 to TRBJ2-3; D unclear. Germline-derived CDR1 and CDR2 are ENHRY and SYGVKD. This CDR3 has 14 residues. V lost 5 bases to trimming and J lost 4 bases, with 13 bases between them. The CDR3 protein is CAISITGMADTQYF. The CDR3 DNA sequence: TGTGCCATCAGTATTACGGGTATGGCAGATACGCAGTATTTT.

This clonotype has just a few counts. The V call is TRBV27, the J call TRBJ2-7, with TRBD1 matching over 7 bases. Germline values: CDR1 MNHEY, CDR2 SMNVEV (reference sequence). The CDR3 sequence is 14 residues long. J was trimmed by 2 bases and V by 5 bases; bases with no gene match: 6. The CDR3 bases are TGTGCCAGCAGTGTGGAAAGGGGGCCCTACGAGCAGTACTTC. It is translated as CASSVERGPYEQYF.

At least ten counts were recorded for this clonotype. The rearrangement joins TRBV4-1 to TRBJ2-7; 9 bases fit TRBD1. The CDR3 sequence is 14 residues long. J lost 3 bases, V lost 3 bases, and 3 bases had no gene match. The germline V gene has CDR1 MGHRA and CDR2 YSYEKL. In DNA form, the CDR3 reads TGCGCCAGCAGCCACGGGACAGGGATCTACGAGCAGTACTTC. This encodes CASSHGTGIYEQYF.

This rearrangement joins TRBV3-1 to TRBJ2-6, with D uncertain. The CDR3 extends over 16 amino acids. Trimming pared 3 bases from V and 0 bases from J, leaving 9 bases between. The germline CDR1 and CDR2 sequences are LGHDT and YNNKEL (reference sequence). In nucleotides, the CDR3 is TGTGCCAGCAGCCAGCCCATTACCTCTGGGGCCAACGTCCTGACTTTC. Translating it yields CASSQPITSGANVLTF.

The rearrangement joins TRBV5-4 to TRBJ2-5, with 8 nucleotides matching TRBD1. The CDR3 spans 14 residues. V trimming: 4 bases; J trimming: 4 bases; junction bases outside the gene matches: 6. Per germline, CDR1 SGHNT and CDR2 YYREEE (reference sequence). The chain's CDR3 is CASSADRGIETQYF. In nucleotides, the CDR3 is TGTGCCAGCAGCGCCGACAGGGGAATAGAGACCCAGTACTTC.

Here the CDR3 reads CASSPGLSLETQYF. CDR3 nucleotides: TGTGCCAGCAGCCCGGGACTAAGCCTGGAGACCCAGTACTTC. This chain uses TRBV11-1 with TRBJ2-5; 7 nucleotides align to TRBD2. Germline lookup yields CDR1 SGHAT and CDR2 FQDESV (reference sequence). The CDR3 is 14 amino acids. V lost 5 bases to trimming and J lost 5 bases; unmatched junction nucleotides: 8.

This clonotype was counted between two and nine times. The V call is TRBV6-2 or TRBV6-3, the J call TRBJ1-1; D remains ambiguous. V lost 9 bases and J lost 4, with 15 bases in between. Germline loops: CDR1 MNHEY, CDR2 SVGEGT. The CDR3 has 13 residues. The DNA of the CDR3 is TGTGCCAGTTGGGAGGGAGCCGTCACTGAAGCTTTCTTT. This sequence encodes CASWEGAVTEAFF.